What follows is one TCR beta chain and its context. Profiling relied on immunoSEQ multiplex PCR, and the TCRdb table lists in-frame clones only, not all of them. Counted here are more than 250,000 clones, 70% to 90% occurring once; the ten biggest clones make up less than 6%. The data derive from a study of blood T cell repertoires in COVID-19. Trimming removed 5 bases from V and 3 bases from J, with 16 bases in between. The germline gives CDR1 SQVTM, CDR2 ANQGSEA. This CDR3 region has 15 residues. The V gene is TRBV29-1, the J gene TRBJ1-4; D is possibly TRBD1 (5 bases). Specimen: PBMCs or T cells enriched from blood (not recorded which). This sequence originates from a woman under 40 who had recovered from COVID-19. DNA of the CDR3: TGCAGCGTTCGGGGGGTCCGGGACTCTAATGAAAAACTGTTTTTT. Translated, it gives CSVRGVRDSNEKLFF.